Shown below are 13 T cell receptor beta chains from a single sample sequenced in a study of T cell responses to AZD1222 COVID-19 vaccine (dated by TCRdb to about 2021). Library preparation was by the immunoSEQ multiplex PCR assay. TCRdb took over this immuneACCESS table, retaining in-frame rearrangements with V and J assigned. Such tables are incomplete; in checked studies, under half of the missing clones stem from an unresolved V gene, and the remainder is unexplained. This sample lists approximately 130,000 clones; roughly 90% were detected once. The ten largest account for 1.1% of the sample. The time point label corresponds to: baseline before first vaccination. The sample was peripheral blood, taken on day 0 of AZD1222 vaccination. The receptors were sampled from an adult in good health.

The chain has TRBV5-4 and TRBJ2-5; 9 nucleotides agree with TRBD2. Germline V CDR1 and CDR2: SGHNT, YYREEE (reference sequence). V shed 1 base and J 2 bases; nucleotides not matched to a gene: 3. The CDR3 has 15 residues. CDR3: CASSLTSGYQETQYF. In DNA, the CDR3 is TGTGCCAGCAGCTTGACTAGCGGGTATCAAGAGACCCAGTACTTC.

The chain has TRBV5-4 and TRBJ2-2, with D possibly matching TRBD1 (6 bases). Trimming cost V 4 bases and J 7 bases, with 14 bases left between them. Per germline, CDR1 SGHNT and CDR2 YYREEE (reference sequence). The CDR3 totals 14 residues. As DNA, the CDR3 is TGTGCCAGCAGCAAGGACAGTCGGGGCGGGGAGCTGTTTTTT. Translating gives CASSKDSRGGELFF.

The chain couples TRBV9 to TRBJ2-1, with D possibly TRBD2 on 6 matching bases. Trimming removed 0 bases at V and 6 bases at J, with 16 bases between. This CDR3 comprises 16 residues. Germline CDR1 reads SGDLS; CDR2 reads YYNGEE. The CDR3, as DNA: TGTGCCAGCAGCGTAGTAGGCCTAGCGAGACTCAATGAGCAGTTCTTC. This gives the protein CASSVVGLARLNEQFF.

The V call is TRBV28, the J call TRBJ1-2; no definite D call. The V and J ends lost 1 base and 8 bases respectively, with 29 bases between them. Germline V gene sequence: CDR1 MDHEN, CDR2 SYDVKM. There are 19 residues in the CDR3. The CDR3 DNA sequence: TGTGCCAGCAGTTTATTCCGGGTGGGCAGTATCTCGCGAGCGAAAGGCTACACCTTC. Protein product: CASSLFRVGSISRAKGYTF.

The chain links TRBV10-3 to TRBJ2-3; D remains unclear. The V gene's germline CDR1 is ENHRY and CDR2 SYGVKD. The CDR3 totals 14 residues. V was trimmed by 2 bases and J by 2 bases, leaving 8 bases between them. CDR3 protein: CAISEPSNTDTQYF. The DNA of the CDR3 is TGTGCCATCAGTGAGCCCTCAAACACAGATACGCAGTATTTT.

The rearrangement links TRBV6-5 to TRBJ1-1; D is possibly TRBD1 (5 bases). The germline V gene has CDR1 MNHEY and CDR2 SVGAGI. Between the trimmed V and J ends, which lost 8 bases and 5 bases, there was a span of 15 bases. The CDR3 is 13 amino acids. The CDR3 protein is CASPGHFGTEAFF. As DNA, the CDR3 is TGTGCCAGCCCCGGACACTTTGGGACTGAAGCTTTCTTT.

The J gene is TRBJ2-1, the V gene TRBV29-1, with D maybe TRBD2 (6 bases). Trimming removed 4 bases from V and 12 bases from J, with 13 bases in between. Germline V gene data show CDR1 as SQVTM and CDR2 as ANQGSEA. The CDR3 is 11 residues long. CDR3 bases: TGCAGCGTTGTGCACGTCGGGGGGCAGTTCTTC. It is translated as CSVVHVGGQFF.

The V gene is TRBV7-9, the J gene TRBJ1-2; TRBD1 might be the D (6 bases). Per the germline V gene, CDR1 is SEHNR and CDR2 is FQNEAQ (reference sequence). This CDR3 comprises 16 residues. The V end lost 5 bases, the J end lost 3 bases, and 19 bases lay between the germline ends. The CDR3 sequence is CASSPLSGAFDYGYTF. The CDR3 DNA reads TGTGCCAGCAGCCCCCTTTCAGGGGCCTTTGACTATGGCTACACCTTC.

This chain joins TRBV13 and TRBJ2-3; 11 nucleotides line up with TRBD2. The CDR3 has 19 residues. V lost 4 bases and J lost 5; bases outside the gene matches: 17. The germline CDR1 and CDR2 sequences are PRHDT and FYEKMQ (reference sequence). The CDR3 loop reads CASSYRTASWTSGLDTQYF. The CDR3 nucleotides are TGTGCCAGCAGCTACCGGACAGCGTCGTGGACTAGCGGGCTAGATACGCAGTATTTT.

Of note for this clone: Distinct nucleotide sequences in the sample also encode this CDR3. The rearrangement uses TRBV29-1 and TRBJ1-1; D is perhaps TRBD1 (6 bases). This CDR3 is 13 amino acids long. V was shortened by 6 bases and J by 0 bases, with 11 bases between the two germline ends. The germline V gene has CDR1 SQVTM and CDR2 ANQGSEA. CDR3 nucleotide sequence: TGCAGCGTAGAACAGGGTCTGAACACTGAAGCTTTCTTT. Its translation: CSVEQGLNTEAFF.

V is TRBV5-6 and J is TRBJ2-2; D gene uncertain. The CDR3 is 15 residues long. Trimming stripped 4 bases from V and 13 bases from J, with 23 bases between. Germline V gives CDR1 SGHDT, CDR2 YYEEEE. CDR3: CASSIVGSTRTRLFF. CDR3 coding DNA: TGTGCCAGCAGCATTGTCGGGTCCACCCGTACTCGGCTGTTTTTT.

The genes are TRBV4-1 and TRBJ1-6; D might be TRBD1 (5 bases). The CDR3 length is 18 residues. Germline CDR1 reads MGHRA; CDR2 reads YSYEKL. V lost 0 bases and J lost 0, with 12 bases in between. For the CDR3, the DNA is TGCGCCAGCAGCCAAGATGGGGCAGGGAGCTCCTATAATTCACCCCTCCACTTT. Protein: CASSQDGAGSSYNSPLHF.

V and J are TRBV28 and TRBJ1-4; 10 nucleotides align to TRBD1. CDR3 length: 15 residues. The V gene end was trimmed by 6 bases and the J gene end by 5 bases; junction bases not matched to a gene: 6. The germline gives CDR1 MDHEN, CDR2 SYDVKM. CDR3 sequence (DNA): TGTGCCAGCAGCACAAGACAGGGGGCGAATGAAAAACTGTTTTTT. Translated: CASSTRQGANEKLFF.